Sequencing of this T cell receptor beta chain was carried out in a study of CD8+CD57+ T cells in acquired aplastic anemia. The overall study: Isolated CD4+ and CD8+ cells, once sorted, yielded DNA averaging about 3.4 ug.

Genomic DNA templated the TCR beta VDJ and CDR3 profiling. MiXCR, run by TCRdb on the reads, gives a single entry per CDR3 protein. Among 300,000 or so distinct CDR3 sequences, approximately 56% were seen once, and the ten largest hold 6.5% to 10%. This clonotype was picked up many times. This CDR3 spans 15 amino acids. J lost 3 bases, V lost 0 bases, and 0 bases had no gene match. Germline V gives CDR1 SGDLS, CDR2 YYNGEE. This receptor was taken from a human donor with severe aplastic anemia or a healthy control (not recorded which). V is TRBV9 and J is TRBJ2-1; 10 nucleotides agree with TRBD2. The sample consisted of sorted CD4+, CD8+, or CD8+CD57+ T cells (not recorded which) from PBMCs. The CDR3 is CASSVGLAGYNEQFF. CDR3 nucleotide sequence: TGTGCCAGCAGCGTAGGACTAGCGGGCTACAATGAGCAGTTCTTC.